This T cell receptor beta chain was recorded in a study of cytomegalovirus exposure and HLA in healthy donors. Study-level results: Rare TCR sequences dominated, though some public TCRs recurred in many donors. One later analysis, an examination of the approximately 130 validation repertoires, found that first-cohort TCR clusters tended to co-occur in them. There were 164 TCR beta chains listed as cytomegalovirus-associated.

Comments on this clone: Its antigen is not known.

The donors were members of the validation cohort comprising over a hundred subjects, separate from the roughly 600-subject first cohort. Using immunoSEQ multiplex PCR, the repertoire was profiled, and TCRdb retains in-frame clones only, with some absent. The sample records some 150,000 clones, roughly 86% being singletons. Trimming left V 6 bases short and J 4 bases short, with 16 bases between. The CDR3 has 15 amino acids. Per the germline V gene, CDR1 is MNHNY and CDR2 is SVGAGI (reference sequence). The sequencing input was PBMCs. The chain uses TRBV6-6 and TRBJ1-3; perhaps TRBD1 as D (5 bases). This clonotype originated in a man younger than 35 in good health and CMV-seropositive. This CDR3 reads CASRSYGGDGNTIYF. Written as DNA, the CDR3 is TGTGCCAGCAGGTCCTACGGAGGGGACGGAAACACCATATATTTT.